Listed here are 31 T cell receptor beta chains from one sample, sequenced in a study of Graves' ophthalmopathy and Graves' hyperthyroidism. The authors amplified TCR beta CDR3 regions from RNA transcripts. Following a first-round RT-PCR that used HTBI primers, a second-round multiplex PCR was carried out. TCRdb used MiXCR to reprocess the multiplex PCR reads, holding one entry per CDR3 protein. The data contain more than 300,000 distinct CDR3 sequences, 15% to 19% of them singletons. Sequenced input: peripheral blood. Receptor source: a woman younger than 35 with stable Graves' hyperthyroidism.

This clonotype was seen at least ten times. V gene TRBV7-9 combines with J gene TRBJ1-2, with D unresolved. Per germline, CDR1 SEHNR and CDR2 FQNEAQ (reference sequence). The ends were cut back, 11 bases at V and 7 bases at J, with 14 bases in the middle. CDR3 length: 11 amino acids. CDR3 in DNA: TGTGCCGGATCTCAGCTAGTTGGCTACACCTTC. Encoded protein: CAGSQLVGYTF.

The sample holds a few counts of this clonotype. The chain links TRBV13 to TRBJ2-7; 7 bases are a match to TRBD1. This CDR3 spans 15 amino acids. CDR1 and CDR2 (germline): PRHDT, FYEKMQ (reference sequence). Unmatched junction bases numbered 10, after V lost 6 bases and J lost 2 bases. The CDR3 nucleotides read TGTGCCAGCAGGGTCCGGGACAGACTAACCTACGAGCAGTACTTC. It encodes CASRVRDRLTYEQYF.

This clonotype was observed at least ten times. The gene calls are TRBV20-1 and TRBJ2-3, with D perhaps matching TRBD2 (5 bases). The germline V gene has CDR1 DFQATT and CDR2 SNEGSKA (reference sequence). The CDR3 runs to 18 residues. V lost 2 bases and J lost 4, with 25 bases in between. The CDR3 DNA reads as TGCAGTGCTAGACTGCAACGTGCGGGCGCGATATATGCAGATACGCAGTATTTT. Its translation: CSARLQRAGAIYADTQYF.

This clonotype was seen at least ten times. The rearrangement uses TRBV7-2 and TRBJ2-4; 10 nucleotides match TRBD1. Germline values: CDR1 SGHTA, CDR2 FQGNSA. The J segment lost 7 bases and the V segment lost 6 bases, leaving 9 bases of the junction unmatched. This CDR3 is built from 15 residues. The CDR3 spells CASSRTGGDWNIQYF. The CDR3 region has the DNA TGTGCCAGCAGTCGGACAGGGGGGGACTGGAACATTCAGTACTTC.

The sample holds many counts of this clonotype. CDR3 nucleotides: TGTGCCAGCAGTTTCAAGGCACCGACAGTGCGAGAGAGAGAGACCCAGTACTTC. This encodes CASSFKAPTVRERETQYF. This rearrangement joins TRBV6-2 or TRBV6-3 to TRBJ2-5, with D perhaps matching TRBD1 (5 bases). Trimming pared 4 bases from V and 4 bases from J, leaving 25 bases between. In germline, CDR1 is MNHEY, CDR2 SVGEGT. This CDR3 is 18 amino acids long.

This clonotype was found many times. This rearrangement joins TRBV6-1 to TRBJ1-1; a possible D gene is TRBD1 (6 bases). This CDR3 spans 15 amino acids. Trimming took 4 bases from V and 5 from J, leaving 17 bases between them. The germline gives CDR1 MNHNS, CDR2 SASEGT. As DNA, the CDR3 is TGTGCCAGCAGTGGAGGGACGGGGGGGCGTACTGAAGCTTTCTTT. As protein: CASSGGTGGRTEAFF.

This clonotype was detected only a few times. V is TRBV5-1 and J is TRBJ1-1; D gene uncertain. The V gene's germline CDR1 is SGHRS and CDR2 YFSETQ. V lost 3 bases to trimming and J lost 0 bases, with 9 bases between them. This CDR3 has 14 amino acids. The CDR3 nucleotides are TGCGCCAGCAGCTCCGTTAGATTGAACACTGAAGCTTTCTTT. Amino acid sequence: CASSSVRLNTEAFF.

This chain uses TRBV28 with TRBJ1-2, with D possibly TRBD1 on 5 matching bases. V was pared by 3 bases and J by 8 bases, with 13 bases between. Germline CDR1 and CDR2: MDHEN and SYDVKM. The CDR3 spans 13 residues. DNA of the CDR3: TGTGCCAGCAGTTTGAGGGCAGGGCGGGGCTACACCTTC. This sequence encodes CASSLRAGRGYTF.

This clonotype was recorded many times. The V gene is TRBV19, the J gene TRBJ1-1, with 8 nucleotides matching TRBD1. From germline, CDR1 is LNHDA and CDR2 SQIVND (reference sequence). The CDR3 loop spans 15 amino acids. After removal of 8 bases from V and 4 bases from J, the junction contained 12 bases not matched to a gene. The CDR3 is CASWDRRRGVTEAFF. CDR3 nucleotides: TGTGCCAGTTGGGACAGGCGAAGGGGTGTCACTGAAGCTTTCTTT.

The sample holds many counts of this clonotype. The chain has TRBV12-3 or TRBV12-4 and TRBJ2-2; 10 bases map to TRBD1. This CDR3 has 17 residues. Trimming cost V 2 bases and J 5 bases; bases outside gene matches: 8. CDR3 sequence (DNA): TGTGCCAGCAGTTTAAAGTTATCGGGACAGGGGACCGGGGAGCTGTTTTTT. Its protein product is CASSLKLSGQGTGELFF.

This clonotype was seen ten or more times. The rearrangement joins TRBV19 to TRBJ2-2; 11 nucleotides match TRBD1. Germline V lookup: CDR1 LNHDA, CDR2 SQIVND (reference sequence). This CDR3 contains 15 residues. Trimming at V came to 6 bases and at J to 7 bases, leaving 7 bases not matched to a gene. CDR3 sequence: CASSYGQGAYGELFF. The CDR3 DNA reads as TGTGCCAGTAGCTACGGACAGGGGGCTTACGGGGAGCTGTTTTTT. The variable domain in full, completed from reference TRBV19 and TRBJ2-2, reads DGGITQSPKYLFRKEGQNVTLSCEQNLNHDAMYWYRQDPGQGLRLIYYSQIVNDFQKGDIAEGYSVSREKKESFPLTVTSAQKNPTAFYLCASSYGQGAYGELFFGEGSRLTVL.

This clonotype was picked up many times. The chain employs TRBV5-1 and TRBJ2-7, with TRBD1 matching 9 bases. V trimming: 4 bases; J trimming: 2 bases; junction bases outside the gene matches: 10. The length of the CDR3 is 16 residues. Germline V gene lookup returns CDR1 SGHRS and CDR2 YFSETQ. The DNA for the CDR3 is TGCGCCAGCAGCCTCCAAACAGGGGGCGCCCCCTACGAGCAGTACTTC. Protein sequence: CASSLQTGGAPYEQYF.

This chain links TRBV12-3 or TRBV12-4 with TRBJ1-2; 10 bases align to TRBD1. J gave up 8 bases and V 8 bases, and 20 bases lay outside the gene matches. This CDR3 spans 17 amino acids. CDR3 in DNA: TGTGCCAGCGGGTCCCTGGCGGGACAGGGGATCGGGAAGGGCTACACCTTC. This sequence encodes CASGSLAGQGIGKGYTF.

This rearrangement joins TRBV11-1 to TRBJ2-2; perhaps TRBD2 as D (6 bases). Trimming cost V 5 bases and J 1 base, with 17 bases left between them. This CDR3 region has 17 residues. The V gene's germline CDR1 is SGHAT and CDR2 FQDESV (reference sequence). CDR3 in DNA: TGTGCCAGCAGCCGTTCACCGGGACTCAAGAACACCGGGGAGCTGTTTTTT. Its translation is CASSRSPGLKNTGELFF.

In this sample, this clonotype turned up many times. The V call is TRBV12-3 or TRBV12-4, the J call TRBJ2-2; D not resolved. Trimming took off 7 bases at V and 6 bases at J, with 9 bases between the two ends. The CDR3 has 12 residues. The CDR3 DNA reads TGTGCCAGCACCTTGGTTTCCGGGGAGCTGTTTTTT. It translates to CASTLVSGELFF.

V and J are TRBV9 and TRBJ1-1; D is unresolved. Germline loops: CDR1 SGDLS, CDR2 YYNGEE. V shed 5 bases and J shed 6 bases, with 14 bases lying between them. The CDR3 consists of 13 residues. As DNA, the CDR3 is TGTGCCAGCAGACCCCCGTCAGAGGCTGAAGCTTTCTTT. Translation: CASRPPSEAEAFF.

This clonotype came up many times. V gene TRBV27 combines with J gene TRBJ1-2; D call uncertain. Trimming took 3 bases from V and 6 from J, leaving 14 bases between them. The germline V gene encodes CDR1 MNHEY and CDR2 SMNVEV (reference sequence). This CDR3 region has 14 residues. The DNA for the CDR3 is TGTGCCAGCAGTTTGGCAGGAGGGTCTGATGGCTACACCTTC. Translating gives CASSLAGGSDGYTF.

This clonotype was picked up many times. The chain has TRBV4-2 and TRBJ2-4, with D perhaps matching TRBD2 (5 bases). This CDR3 is built from 18 residues. Trimming removed 0 bases from V and 1 base from J, with 16 bases in between. Germline V gene sequence: CDR1 LGHNA, CDR2 YNFKEQ. The CDR3 sequence: CASSQDRTGMGAKNIQYF. The CDR3 DNA reads as TGTGCCAGCAGCCAAGATCGTACGGGGATGGGGGCCAAAAACATTCAGTACTTC.

This clonotype was counted many times. CDR3 nucleotides: TGTGCCATCAGTGAGCAACGGATTGGGACAGAAGCTTTCTTT. This encodes CAISEQRIGTEAFF. The rearrangement joins TRBV10-3 to TRBJ1-1, with a tentative D call TRBD1 (6 bases). The CDR3 is 14 amino acids. Germline V lookup: CDR1 ENHRY, CDR2 SYGVKD. The V end lost 2 bases, the J end lost 8 bases, and 15 bases lay between the germline ends.

This clonotype was seen at least ten times. An end of the junction does not agree with germline; a read error may underlie this. This chain links TRBV25-1 with TRBJ2-5; 9 bases agree with TRBD2. Germline assignment: CDR1 MGHDK and CDR2 SYGVNS. The CDR3 spans 17 residues. The CDR3 nucleotides are TGTGCCAGCAGTGAACCTCAGCGGGGGGCACGGGAAGAGGCCCAGTACTTC. Protein sequence: CASSEPQRGAREEAQYF.

At least ten counts were recorded for this clonotype. The chain joins TRBV15 to TRBJ1-1; 11 nucleotides line up with TRBD1. The V gene's germline CDR1 is LNHNV and CDR2 YYDKDF (reference sequence). The CDR3 sequence is 15 residues long. V trimming: 7 bases; J trimming: 2 bases; junction bases outside the gene matches: 6. The CDR3 bases are TGTGCCACCACCTGGACAGGGGGCTTCAACACTGAAGCTTTCTTT. It specifies CATTWTGGFNTEAFF.

This clonotype was detected a few times. The CDR3 nucleotides are TGCGCCAGCAGCTTCTTGGGGACCCTGGAAGAGACCCAGTACTTC. This gives the protein CASSFLGTLEETQYF. The chain combines TRBV5-1 with TRBJ2-5, with D perhaps being TRBD1 or TRBD2 (5 bases each). The germline V gene has CDR1 SGHRS and CDR2 YFSETQ. Trimming took 2 bases from V and 3 from J, leaving 14 bases between them. The CDR3 consists of 15 residues.

The table lists this clonotype with many counts. V and J are TRBV6-2 or TRBV6-3 and TRBJ2-2, with a tentative D call TRBD1 (6 bases). The germline V and J ends were trimmed by 7 bases and 4 bases, with 31 bases remaining between them. Germline CDR1 reads MNHEY; CDR2 reads SVGEGT. The length of the CDR3 is 20 residues. The CDR3, as DNA: TGTGCCAGCACACCTTCGGGACATCCGGGCGTTAGAGAGGGCACCGGGGAGCTGTTTTTT. As protein: CASTPSGHPGVREGTGELFF.

This clonotype was seen repeatedly, ten times or more. J is TRBJ2-2 and V is TRBV6-1; TRBD2 agrees at 8 bases. Germline V lookup: CDR1 MNHNS, CDR2 SASEGT. CDR3 size: 16 residues. Trimming removed 6 bases from V and 0 bases from J; junction bases left unmatched: 6. CDR3 DNA: TGTGCCAGCAGCGCCCTCGGGGGGGCGAACACCGGGGAGCTGTTTTTT. Its protein product is CASSALGGANTGELFF.

V is TRBV12-3 or TRBV12-4 and J is TRBJ1-1, with D maybe TRBD1 (6 bases). Trimming removed 6 bases from V and 3 bases from J, with 14 bases in between. The CDR3 is made up of 14 amino acids. The chain's CDR3 is CASSQQGSHTEAFF. CDR3 DNA: TGTGCCAGCAGCCAACAGGGATCGCACACTGAAGCTTTCTTT.

This chain joins TRBV10-3 and TRBJ2-7; D is perhaps TRBD1 (6 bases). This CDR3 has 14 residues. CDR1 and CDR2 (germline): ENHRY, SYGVKD. V lost 8 bases and J 2 bases, leaving 16 bases between the germline ends. For the CDR3, the DNA is TGTGCCATCGCTTCGGGACAAATTACCTACGAGCAGTACTTC. This encodes CAIASGQITYEQYF.

This clonotype was detected ten times or more. This chain uses TRBV11-1 with TRBJ2-7; maybe TRBD2 (6 bases). Germline-derived CDR1 and CDR2 are SGHAT and FQDESV (reference sequence). This CDR3 has 16 residues. The V end was cut by 1 base, the J end by 5 bases, with 18 bases between. Here the CDR3 reads CASSLGRRGSYNEQYF. The CDR3, as DNA: TGTGCCAGCAGCTTAGGACGACGGGGGTCTTACAACGAGCAGTACTTC.

This clonotype was counted at least ten times. This chain joins TRBV4-1 and TRBJ1-1, with 7 bases identical to TRBD1. CDR1 and CDR2 from the germline V gene are MGHRA and YSYEKL. There are 14 residues in the CDR3. The V segment lost 3 bases and the J segment 2 bases; nucleotides outside the gene matches: 3. The CDR3, as DNA: TGCGCCAGCAGCCATCGGACAGGTAACACTGAAGCTTTCTTT. This gives the protein CASSHRTGNTEAFF.

The rearrangement uses TRBV7-2 and TRBJ1-5; tentatively, D is TRBD1 (6 bases). The CDR3 has 15 amino acids. Trimming removed 7 bases from V and 6 bases from J, with 19 bases in between. The germline V gene has CDR1 SGHTA and CDR2 FQGNSA. The CDR3 spells CASNRTGCRGQPQHF. CDR3 DNA: TGTGCCAGCAACCGAACAGGGTGTCGGGGTCAGCCCCAGCATTTT.

This clonotype was detected many times. The chain is built from TRBV15 and TRBJ1-1; D is undetermined. The CDR3 extends over 15 amino acids. The ends were cut back, 1 base at V and 3 bases at J, with 12 bases in the middle. Per germline, CDR1 LNHNV and CDR2 YYDKDF (reference sequence). The CDR3 DNA sequence: TGTGCCACCAGCAGAGGCGTGATCATCGACACTGAAGCTTTCTTT. Translated: CATSRGVIIDTEAFF.

This clonotype was observed many times. The CDR3 DNA follows: TGTGCCAGCAGTTACAGGGGGTCAATCTCCTACGAGCAGTACTTC. It translates to CASSYRGSISYEQYF. This chain connects TRBV6-5 to TRBJ2-7, with D possibly TRBD1 on 6 matching bases. The V end lost 2 bases, the J end lost 0 bases, and 11 bases lay between the germline ends. In germline, CDR1 is MNHEY, CDR2 SVGAGI. This CDR3 comprises 15 residues.